The entry below describes one TCR beta chain. Its antigen is currently unknown. The data originate from a study of T cell responses to AZD1222 COVID-19 vaccine. Only in-frame clones appear in the TCRdb table, and some are missing; sequencing was by immunoSEQ multiplex PCR. The sample lists tens of thousands of clones; around 89% were seen once. Germline values: CDR1 SGHRS, CDR2 YFSETQ. This CDR3 contains 17 residues. V lost 4 bases to trimming and J lost 0 bases; unmatched junction nucleotides: 8. Study-level findings and limits: Once two AZD1222 doses were given, Spike-specific TCR breadth and depth went up. White British people made up most donors, females outnumbered males, and clonal diversity was possibly underestimated. Baseline seropositivity characterized only six AZD1222 recipients.

The material sequenced was peripheral blood, taken 28 days after the second AZD1222 dose. The chain has TRBV5-1 and TRBJ1-3; 9 bases align to TRBD1. This TCR came from an adult who received the AZD1222 COVID-19 vaccine. Written as DNA, the CDR3 is TGCGCCAGCAGCCACCTACAGGGGGCTGCCTCTGGAAACACCATATATTTT. Encoded protein: CASSHLQGAASGNTIYF. The full variable domain, in which reference TRBV5-1 and TRBJ1-3 provide the parts outside the CDR3, is KAGVTQTPRYLIKTRGQQVTLSCSPISGHRSVSWYQQTPGQGLQFLFEYFSETQRNKGNFPGRFSGRQFSNSRSEMNVSTLELGDSALYLCASSHLQGAASGNTIYFGEGSWLTVV.